These 5 T cell receptor beta chains originate from one sample sequenced in a study of T cells in Graves' hyperthyroidism and ophthalmopathy. The source material, RNA transcripts, was used to amplify TCR beta CDR3 regions. First-round RT-PCR targeting the TCR CDR3 was performed with the HTBI primer set. MiXCR, applied by TCRdb to the multiplex PCR reads, yields one record per CDR3 protein. This table holds about 760,000 distinct CDR3 sequences, 35% found once. The sequenced material came from blood. Every receptor here comes from a woman aged 40 to 50 with Graves' hyperthyroidism.

This clonotype was observed a few times. The genes are TRBV2 and TRBJ1-3, with D unresolved. Trimming took 4 bases from V and 0 from J, leaving 7 bases between them. CDR3 length: 14 amino acids. From germline, CDR1 is SNHLY and CDR2 FYNNEI. CDR3: CASSGQSSGNTIYF. The DNA of the CDR3 is TGTGCCAGCAGTGGCCAGAGCTCTGGAAACACCATATATTTT. Supplemented by reference TRBV2 and TRBJ1-3, the full variable domain reads EPEVTQTPSHQVTQMGQEVILRCVPISNHLYFYWYRQILGQKVEFLVSFYNNEISEKSEIFDDQFSVERPDGSNFTLKIRSTKLEDSAMYFCASSGQSSGNTIYFGEGSWLTVV.

The chain has TRBV20-1 and TRBJ1-4; no definite D call. CDR1 DFQATT and CDR2 SNEGSKA come from the germline V gene (reference sequence). V was trimmed by 3 bases and J by 8 bases, leaving 19 bases between them. The CDR3 consists of 15 residues. DNA for the CDR3: TGCAGTGCTAGGGAAATAGCGGGAGTGGGAGAAAAACTGTTTTTT. Protein product: CSAREIAGVGEKLFF.

This clonotype was seen at least ten times. The chain has TRBV5-1 and TRBJ1-1; no reliable D call. The V end was cut by 4 bases, the J end by 1 base, with 11 bases between. The CDR3 consists of 14 residues. Germline lookup yields CDR1 SGHRS and CDR2 YFSETQ. CDR3 amino acids: CASSRNAENTEAFF. The CDR3 region has the DNA TGCGCCAGCAGCCGCAATGCGGAGAACACTGAAGCTTTCTTT.

The sample holds many counts of this clonotype. The V and J genes are TRBV20-1 and TRBJ1-1, with TRBD1 identical over 7 bases. Unmatched junction bases numbered 3, after V lost 0 bases and J lost 5 bases. CDR1 and CDR2 (germline): DFQATT, SNEGSKA (reference sequence). The length of the CDR3 is 13 residues. The CDR3 sequence is CSARDTRGTEAFF. CDR3 in DNA: TGCAGTGCTAGAGATACCAGGGGGACTGAAGCTTTCTTT.

This clonotype was seen many times. The CDR3 is CATTPDRTVGGYTF. Here the CDR3 DNA reads TGCGCCACCACTCCGGACAGGACCGTTGGTGGCTACACCTTC. V is TRBV10-2 and J is TRBJ1-2; 7 nucleotides agree with TRBD1. The germline V gene has CDR1 WSHSY and CDR2 SAAADI. This CDR3 region has 14 residues. The junction had 15 bases not matched to a gene; V was cut back by 10 bases and J by 7 bases.